This is a list of T cell receptor beta chains from one sample in a study of blood T cell repertoires in COVID-19. Here immunoSEQ multiplex PCR was the method, and the copy in TCRdb shows in-frame clones only, minus some. Of 150,000 to 200,000 clones detected, 60% to 80% appear once; the ten largest clones hold less than 30%. The sequencing sample was made of peripheral blood. These TCRs come from a woman in her 70s with acute or convalescent COVID-19. The CDR3 runs from the conserved cysteine through the conserved F or W. Fields, in order: V gene, clone size, J gene, D gene, CDR3 length, CDR3 DNA, CDR3 protein. The D gene is left open where the match is weak. The listing skips clone size in some rows; elsewhere it reads once, few, many or a size class.

v_gene: TRBV11-2; abundance: NA; j_gene: TRBJ2-7; d_gene: TRBD1; len: 15; CDR3nt: TGTGCCAGCAGCCCGAGGGACAGGGGTTTCGGCGAGCAGTACTTC; CDR3aa: CASSPRDRGFGEQYF
v_gene: TRBV5-1; abundance: once; j_gene: TRBJ2-7; d_gene: TRBD2; len: 13; CDR3nt: TGCGCCAGCTCTCGGGAGGGACCCTACGAGCAGTACTTC; CDR3aa: CASSREGPYEQYF
v_gene: TRBV30; abundance: once; j_gene: TRBJ1-1; d_gene: NA; len: 13; CDR3nt: TGTGCCTGGAGATTGGGGGGAAGAACTGAAGCTTTCTTT; CDR3aa: CAWRLGGRTEAFF
v_gene: TRBV12-3/TRBV12-4; abundance: NA; j_gene: TRBJ1-3; d_gene: NA; len: 12; CDR3nt: TGTGCCAGCAGTTCTCCTGGAAACACCATATATTTT; CDR3aa: CASSSPGNTIYF
v_gene: TRBV27; abundance: few; j_gene: TRBJ2-2; d_gene: TRBD2; len: 14; CDR3nt: TGTGCCAGCAGTTTAACCGGGGGGGCTCGGGAGCTGTTTTTT; CDR3aa: CASSLTGGARELFF
v_gene: TRBV2; abundance: NA; j_gene: TRBJ1-5; d_gene: TRBD1; len: 15; CDR3nt: TGTGCCAGCAGTGAATTGGGACAGGGCGCTGGGCCCCAGCATTTT; CDR3aa: CASSELGQGAGPQHF
v_gene: TRBV11-2; abundance: once; j_gene: TRBJ1-4; d_gene: TRBD1; len: 13; CDR3nt: TGTGCCAGCAGCTTAGAAGGGGGCGAAAAACTGTTTTTT; CDR3aa: CASSLEGGEKLFF
v_gene: TRBV19; abundance: NA; j_gene: TRBJ2-1; d_gene: NA; len: 13; CDR3nt: TGTGCCAGTAGTCCCGGAGCTCACAATGAGCAGTTCTTC; CDR3aa: CASSPGAHNEQFF
v_gene: TRBV3-1/TRBV3-2; abundance: NA; j_gene: TRBJ1-2; d_gene: NA; len: 11; CDR3nt: TGTGCCAGCAGCTCAGAGGAGGGCTACACCTTC; CDR3aa: CASSSEEGYTF
v_gene: TRBV7-2; abundance: NA; j_gene: TRBJ2-5; d_gene: NA; len: 16; CDR3nt: TGTGCCAGCAGCTTACAACAGGGAAAGGATGGAGAGACCCAGTACTTC; CDR3aa: CASSLQQGKDGETQYF
v_gene: TRBV7-3; abundance: NA; j_gene: TRBJ1-1; d_gene: TRBD1; len: 18; CDR3nt: TGTGCCAGCAGCTTAAGAGGGACAGGGGTCGGAATGAACACTGAAGCTTTCTTT; CDR3aa: CASSLRGTGVGMNTEAFF
v_gene: TRBV20-1; abundance: NA; j_gene: TRBJ2-5; d_gene: NA; len: 11; CDR3nt: TGCAGTGCTAGCCCCGGGGAGACCCAGTACTTC; CDR3aa: CSASPGETQYF